One sample yielded the 17 T cell receptor beta chains listed below, sequenced in a study of blood T cell repertoires in COVID-19. The assay was immunoSEQ multiplex PCR, and TCRdb's table has in-frame clones only and misses some. The sample gives 71,000 or so clones, about 79% of which show up once; roughly 28% is in the top ten. The sample comprised peripheral blood. The source is a man in his 70s with acute or convalescent COVID-19.

This clone has only one observation. V is TRBV30 and J is TRBJ1-4; 7 nucleotides align to TRBD1. CDR3 length: 13 residues. Germline V gives CDR1 GTSNPN, CDR2 SVGIG (reference sequence). Trimming cost V 1 base and J 5 bases; bases outside gene matches: 1. Here the CDR3 DNA reads TGTGCCTGGAGTGGGGACAGAAATGAAAAACTGTTTTTT. Translated: CAWSGDRNEKLFF. Drawing the rest from reference TRBV30 and TRBJ1-4, the complete variable domain is SQTIHQWPATLVQPVGSPLSLECTVEGTSNPNLYWYRQAAGRGLQLLFYSVGIGQISSEVPQNLSASRPQDRQFILSSKKLLLSDSGFYLCAWSGDRNEKLFFGSGTQLSVL.

This clone was picked up a small number of times. The chain is built from TRBV21-1 and TRBJ2-5; the tabulated D call, TRBD1, remains unverified against the DNA. TRBV21-1 is given as a pseudogene. CDR3 length: 17 residues. The CDR3: CASSTGGTGTFQETQYF. CDR3 nucleotide sequence: TGTGCCAGCAGCACCGGAGGGACAGGGACCTTCCAAGAGACCCAGTACTTC.

This clone was found a few times. V is TRBV24-1 and J is TRBJ1-5; tentatively, D is TRBD1 (5 bases). The CDR3 covers 17 residues. Germline V gene lookup returns CDR1 KGHDR and CDR2 SFDVKD. V lost 5 bases, J lost 0 bases, and 16 bases lay in between. The CDR3, as DNA: TGTGCCACCAGTGCAGGGCAGGGAGGGTTTAGCAATCAGCCCCAGCATTTT. It translates to CATSAGQGGFSNQPQHF.

The chain joins TRBV9 to TRBJ2-1; 9 bases match TRBD2. Trimming took 3 bases from V and 2 from J; bases not matched to a gene: 12. CDR3 length equals 18 residues. CDR1 and CDR2 (germline): SGDLS, YYNGEE. CDR3 region: CASSAPAAAGGAYNEQFF. CDR3 in DNA: TGTGCCAGCAGCGCACCCGCAGCAGCGGGAGGAGCCTACAATGAGCAGTTCTTC.

V is TRBV5-4 and J is TRBJ2-7; 8 nucleotides align to TRBD2. The CDR3 contains 15 residues. Germline V gives CDR1 SGHNT, CDR2 YYREEE (reference sequence). V dropped 0 bases and J dropped 2; count of bases not matched to a gene: 4. The chain's CDR3 is CASSLAGGGTYEQYF. CDR3 DNA: TGTGCCAGCAGCTTGGCCGGCGGGGGGACCTACGAGCAGTACTTC.

This clone occurred many times. The chain couples TRBV5-6 to TRBJ1-2, with D perhaps TRBD1 (6 bases). The CDR3 length is 15 residues. Trimming left V 1 base short and J 8 bases short, with 18 bases between. Germline CDR1 and CDR2: SGHDT and YYEEEE. DNA for the CDR3: TGTGCCAGCAGCTTGTCAGGGGACCCTTTTAGGGGCTACACCTTC. It encodes CASSLSGDPFRGYTF.

V usage is TRBV3-1 (or the pseudogene TRBV3-2) and J usage is TRBJ2-7; D may be TRBD2 (6 bases). The CDR3 is 15 residues long. The V gene's germline CDR1 is LGHDT and CDR2 YNNKEL (reference sequence). V was trimmed by 0 bases and J by 3 bases, leaving 12 bases between them. The CDR3 nucleotides are TGTGCCAGCAGCCAAGATCGTCGGGAGAACTACGAGCAGTACTTC. It is translated as CASSQDRRENYEQYF.

The V gene is TRBV19, the J gene TRBJ1-5; D is perhaps TRBD1 (5 bases). The CDR3 runs 15 residues. V was pared by 3 bases and J by 0 bases, with 9 bases between. CDR1 and CDR2 from the germline V gene are LNHDA and SQIVND (reference sequence). CDR3 sequence: CASSIAQDSNQPQHF. In nucleotides, the CDR3 is TGTGCCAGTAGTATCGCACAGGATAGCAATCAGCCCCAGCATTTT.

The sample holds one count of this clone. The chain has TRBV24-1 and TRBJ2-3; 7 bases fit TRBD2. Germline V gives CDR1 KGHDR, CDR2 SFDVKD. CDR3 length: 16 residues. V lost 5 bases, J lost 6 bases, and 13 bases stayed unmatched. CDR3 coding DNA: TGTGCCACCAGTGGAGTTGGGAGCGGGATGGGGGATACGCAGTATTTT. This codes for CATSGVGSGMGDTQYF.

The table lists this clone with a count of one. The chain uses TRBV5-6 and TRBJ1-4, with 10 bases lining up with TRBD1. Germline loops: CDR1 SGHDT, CDR2 YYEEEE. CDR3 length: 14 amino acids. With V trimmed by 4 bases and J by 8 bases, 5 bases remained unmatched. This CDR3 is CASSRPGQGEKLFF. The CDR3 region has the DNA TGTGCCAGCAGCCGTCCGGGACAGGGGGAAAAACTGTTTTTT.

The CDR3 DNA sequence: TGTGCCAGCAGCCAAGGCCCCACAAGCTCCTACAATGAGCAGTTCTTC. Amino acid sequence: CASSQGPTSSYNEQFF. The rearrangement uses TRBV14 and TRBJ2-1; unclear D gene. The V gene's germline CDR1 is SGHDN and CDR2 FVKESK. The length of the CDR3 is 16 residues. Trimming pared 1 base from V and 0 bases from J, leaving 10 bases between.

The chain uses TRBV5-1 and TRBJ1-1, with D maybe TRBD1 (6 bases). CDR1 is SGHRS, CDR2 YFSETQ, per germline. The CDR3 contains 15 residues. V was trimmed by 4 bases and J by 0 bases, leaving 13 bases between them. The CDR3 here is CASSPDSALNTEAFF. The CDR3 DNA follows: TGCGCCAGCAGCCCGGACAGCGCTTTGAACACTGAAGCTTTCTTT.

The chain combines TRBV28 with TRBJ1-1, with TRBD1 matching 11 bases. The CDR3 length is 14 residues. V was pared by 6 bases and J by 4 bases, with 4 bases of the junction left unmatched. Germline CDR1 reads MDHEN; CDR2 reads SYDVKM. The CDR3 is CASRGQGGATEAFF. The CDR3 bases are TGTGCCAGCAGGGGACAGGGGGGGGCCACTGAAGCTTTCTTT.

J is TRBJ1-2 and V is TRBV2; TRBD1 agrees at 8 bases. After removal of 6 bases from V and 4 bases from J, the junction contained 4 bases not matched to a gene. This CDR3 spans 13 amino acids. Looked up from germline, CDR1 is SNHLY and CDR2 is FYNNEI. The CDR3 sequence is CASSPGQGYGYTF. In nucleotides, the CDR3 is TGTGCCAGCAGCCCCGGACAGGGCTATGGCTACACCTTC.

J is TRBJ2-7 and V is TRBV4-1; 9 bases align to TRBD2. CDR1 is MGHRA, CDR2 YSYEKL, per germline. The CDR3 spans 15 residues. Trimming took 3 bases from V and 2 from J; bases not matched to a gene: 5. The CDR3 loop is CASSHRLAEAYEQYF. DNA of the CDR3: TGCGCCAGCAGCCATCGACTAGCGGAAGCCTACGAGCAGTACTTC.

V is TRBV5-6 and J is TRBJ2-7, with TRBD1 matching over 7 bases. This CDR3 has 16 residues. V shed 3 bases, J shed 0 bases, and the junction held 9 bases outside the gene matches. Germline CDR1 is SGHDT and CDR2 is YYEEEE. The CDR3 region is CASSWRPGQISYEQYF. CDR3 DNA sequence: TGTGCCAGCAGCTGGAGACCGGGACAGATCTCCTACGAGCAGTACTTC.

The V call is TRBV30, the J call TRBJ1-1, with D unclear. V was shortened by 3 bases and J by 4 bases, with 12 bases between the two germline ends. CDR3 length: 13 residues. Germline CDR1 is GTSNPN and CDR2 is SVGIG (reference sequence). CDR3 nucleotide sequence: TGTGCCTGGAGCTTCGCTCCGAGCACTGAAGCTTTCTTT. This gives the protein CAWSFAPSTEAFF.